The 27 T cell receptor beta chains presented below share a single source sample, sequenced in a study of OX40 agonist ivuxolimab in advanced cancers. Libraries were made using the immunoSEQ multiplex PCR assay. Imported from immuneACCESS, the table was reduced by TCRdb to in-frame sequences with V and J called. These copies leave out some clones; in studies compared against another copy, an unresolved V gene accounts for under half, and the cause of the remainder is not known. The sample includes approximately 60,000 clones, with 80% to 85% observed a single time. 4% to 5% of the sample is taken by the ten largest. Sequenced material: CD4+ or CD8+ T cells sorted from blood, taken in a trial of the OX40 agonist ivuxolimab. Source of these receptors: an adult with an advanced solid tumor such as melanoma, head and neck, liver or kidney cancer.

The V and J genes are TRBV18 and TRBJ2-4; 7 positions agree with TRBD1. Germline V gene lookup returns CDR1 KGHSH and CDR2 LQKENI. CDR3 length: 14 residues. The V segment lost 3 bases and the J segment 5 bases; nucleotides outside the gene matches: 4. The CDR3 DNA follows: TGTGCCAGCTCACCCACCGGGACAGAAAACATTCAGTACTTC. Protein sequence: CASSPTGTENIQYF. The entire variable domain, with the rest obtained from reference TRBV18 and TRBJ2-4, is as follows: NAGVMQNPRHLVRRRGQEARLRCSPMKGHSHVYWYRQLPEEGLKFMVYLQKENIIDESGMPKERFSAEFPKEGPSILRIQQVVRGDSAAYFCASSPTGTENIQYFGAGTRLSVL.

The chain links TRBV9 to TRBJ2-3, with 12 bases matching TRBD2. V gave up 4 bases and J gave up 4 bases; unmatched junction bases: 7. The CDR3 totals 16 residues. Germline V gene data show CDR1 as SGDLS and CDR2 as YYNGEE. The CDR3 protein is CASSSQTSGGADTQYF. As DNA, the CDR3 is TGTGCCAGCAGCTCCCAGACTAGCGGGGGAGCAGATACGCAGTATTTT. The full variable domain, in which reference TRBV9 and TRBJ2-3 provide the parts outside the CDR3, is DSGVTQTPKHLITATGQRVTLRCSPRSGDLSVYWYQQSLDQGLQFLIQYYNGEERAKGNILERFSAQQFPDLHSELNLSSLELGDSALYFCASSSQTSGGADTQYFGPGTRLTVL.

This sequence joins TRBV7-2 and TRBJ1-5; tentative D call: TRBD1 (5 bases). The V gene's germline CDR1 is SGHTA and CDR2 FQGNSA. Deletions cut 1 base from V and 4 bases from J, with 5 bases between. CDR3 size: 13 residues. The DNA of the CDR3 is TGTGCCAGCAGCTTAGACAGGAATCAGCCCCAGCATTTT. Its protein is CASSLDRNQPQHF.

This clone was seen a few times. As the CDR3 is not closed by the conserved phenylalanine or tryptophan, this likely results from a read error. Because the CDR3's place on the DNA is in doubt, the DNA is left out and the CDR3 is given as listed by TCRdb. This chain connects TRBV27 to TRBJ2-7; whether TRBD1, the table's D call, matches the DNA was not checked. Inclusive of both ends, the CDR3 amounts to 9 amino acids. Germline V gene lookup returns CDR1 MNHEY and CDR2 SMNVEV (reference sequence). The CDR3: CASSRDRVL.

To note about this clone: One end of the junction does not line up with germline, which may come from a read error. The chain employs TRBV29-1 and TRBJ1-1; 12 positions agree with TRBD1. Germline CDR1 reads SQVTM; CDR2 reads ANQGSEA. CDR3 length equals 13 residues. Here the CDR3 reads CSVEPPGQGAAGF. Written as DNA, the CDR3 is TGCAGCGTTGAACCTCCGGGACAGGGGGCGGCAGGCTTT.

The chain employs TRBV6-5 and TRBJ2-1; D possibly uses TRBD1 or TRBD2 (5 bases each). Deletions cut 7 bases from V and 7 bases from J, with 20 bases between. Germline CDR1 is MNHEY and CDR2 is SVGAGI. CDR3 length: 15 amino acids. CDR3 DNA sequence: TGTGCCAGCATGCTGCAGGGACCCCTCGGGAATGAGCAGTTCTTC. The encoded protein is CASMLQGPLGNEQFF.

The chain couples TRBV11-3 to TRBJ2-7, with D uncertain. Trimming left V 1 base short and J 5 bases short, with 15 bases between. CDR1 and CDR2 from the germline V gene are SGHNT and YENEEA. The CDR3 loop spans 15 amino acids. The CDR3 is CASSLVGSIGHEQYF. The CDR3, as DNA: TGTGCCAGCAGCTTAGTAGGGTCAATAGGACACGAGCAGTACTTC.

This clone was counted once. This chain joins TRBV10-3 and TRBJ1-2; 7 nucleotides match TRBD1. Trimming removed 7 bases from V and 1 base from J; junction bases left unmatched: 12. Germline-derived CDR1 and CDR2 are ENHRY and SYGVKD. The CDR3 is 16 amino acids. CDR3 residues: CAINDPLGQRNYGYTF. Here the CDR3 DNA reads TGTGCCATCAATGACCCCCTGGGACAGCGTAACTATGGCTACACCTTC.

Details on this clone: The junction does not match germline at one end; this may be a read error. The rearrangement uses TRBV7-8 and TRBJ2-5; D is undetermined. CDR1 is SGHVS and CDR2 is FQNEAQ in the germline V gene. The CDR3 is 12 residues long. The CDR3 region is CASSLAGLRPNF. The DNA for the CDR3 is TGTGCCAGCAGCTTAGCTGGGCTGCGTCCCAACTTC.

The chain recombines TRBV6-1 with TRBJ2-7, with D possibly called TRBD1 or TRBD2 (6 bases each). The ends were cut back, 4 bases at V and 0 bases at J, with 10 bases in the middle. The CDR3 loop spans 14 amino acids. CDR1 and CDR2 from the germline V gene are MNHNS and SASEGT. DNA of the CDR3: TGTGCCAGCAGTGGGAGGGGGAGCTCCTACGAGCAGTACTTC. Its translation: CASSGRGSSYEQYF.

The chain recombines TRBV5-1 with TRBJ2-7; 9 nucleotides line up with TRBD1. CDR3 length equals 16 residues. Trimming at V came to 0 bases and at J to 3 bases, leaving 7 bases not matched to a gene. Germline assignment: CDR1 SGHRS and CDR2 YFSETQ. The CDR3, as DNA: TGCGCCAGCAGCTTGGCCTCGGGGACAGGGTTCTACGAGCAGTACTTC. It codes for CASSLASGTGFYEQYF.

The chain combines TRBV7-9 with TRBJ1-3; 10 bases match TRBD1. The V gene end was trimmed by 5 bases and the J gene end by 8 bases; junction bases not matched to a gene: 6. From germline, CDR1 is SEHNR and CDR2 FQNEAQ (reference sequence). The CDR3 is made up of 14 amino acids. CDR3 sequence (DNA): TGTGCCAGCAGCCGCGACAGGGGGCAGGACACCATATATTTT. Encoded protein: CASSRDRGQDTIYF.

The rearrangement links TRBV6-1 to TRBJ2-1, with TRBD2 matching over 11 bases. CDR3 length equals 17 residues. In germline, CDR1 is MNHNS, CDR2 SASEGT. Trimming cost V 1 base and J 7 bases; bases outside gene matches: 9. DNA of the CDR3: TGTGCCAGCAGTGAAGGGACTAGCGGGCGACCTGGGAATGAGCAGTTCTTC. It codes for CASSEGTSGRPGNEQFF.

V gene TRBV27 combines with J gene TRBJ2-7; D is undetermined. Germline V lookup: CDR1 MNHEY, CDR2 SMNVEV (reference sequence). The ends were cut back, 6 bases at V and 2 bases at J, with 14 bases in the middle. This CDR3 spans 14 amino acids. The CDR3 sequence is CASRPAPWAYEQYF. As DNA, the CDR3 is TGTGCCAGCAGGCCGGCCCCTTGGGCCTACGAGCAGTACTTC.

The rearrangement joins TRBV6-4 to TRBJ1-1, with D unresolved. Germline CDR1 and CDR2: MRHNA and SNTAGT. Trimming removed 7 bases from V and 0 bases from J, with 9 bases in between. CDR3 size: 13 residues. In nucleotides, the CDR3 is TGTGCCAGCAAGCGGGAAATGAACACTGAAGCTTTCTTT. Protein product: CASKREMNTEAFF.

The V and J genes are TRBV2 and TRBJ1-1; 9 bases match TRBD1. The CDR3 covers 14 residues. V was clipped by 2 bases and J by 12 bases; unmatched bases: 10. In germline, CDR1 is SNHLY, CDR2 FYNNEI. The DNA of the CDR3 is TGTGCCAGCAGTGAATCGGGACAGGGCCTTGGGTCTTTCTTT. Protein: CASSESGQGLGSFF.

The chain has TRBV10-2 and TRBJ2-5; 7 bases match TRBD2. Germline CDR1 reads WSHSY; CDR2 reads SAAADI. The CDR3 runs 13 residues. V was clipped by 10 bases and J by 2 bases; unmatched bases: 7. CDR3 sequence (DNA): TGCGCCACCAGAGGACTAGTTCAAGAGACCCAGTACTTC. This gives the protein CATRGLVQETQYF.

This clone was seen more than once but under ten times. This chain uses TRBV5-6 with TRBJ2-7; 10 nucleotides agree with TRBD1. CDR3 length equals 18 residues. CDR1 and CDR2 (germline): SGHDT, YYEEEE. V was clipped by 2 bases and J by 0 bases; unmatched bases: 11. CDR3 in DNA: TGTGCCAGCAGCTTTCAGGGACAGGGGAGGTATTTCTCCTACGAGCAGTACTTC. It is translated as CASSFQGQGRYFSYEQYF.

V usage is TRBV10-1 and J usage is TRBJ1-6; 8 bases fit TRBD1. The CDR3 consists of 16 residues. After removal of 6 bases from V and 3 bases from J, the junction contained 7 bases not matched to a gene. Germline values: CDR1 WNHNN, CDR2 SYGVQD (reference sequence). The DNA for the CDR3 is TGCGCCAGCAGCGCCGGGACAGGAGACTATAATTCACCCCTCCACTTT. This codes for CASSAGTGDYNSPLHF.

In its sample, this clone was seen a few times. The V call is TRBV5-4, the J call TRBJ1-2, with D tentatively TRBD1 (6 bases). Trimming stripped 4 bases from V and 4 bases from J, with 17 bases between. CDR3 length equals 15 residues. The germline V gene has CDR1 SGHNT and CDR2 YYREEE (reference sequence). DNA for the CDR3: TGTGCCAGCAGCCAACAACAGGGATCGGGCTATGGCTACACCTTC. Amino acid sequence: CASSQQQGSGYGYTF.

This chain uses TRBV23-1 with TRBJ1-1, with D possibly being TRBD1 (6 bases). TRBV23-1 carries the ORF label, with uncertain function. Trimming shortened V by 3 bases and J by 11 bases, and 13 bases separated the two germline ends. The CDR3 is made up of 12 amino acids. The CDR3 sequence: CASSQYRACAFF. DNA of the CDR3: TGCGCCAGCAGTCAGTACAGGGCTTGCGCTTTCTTT.

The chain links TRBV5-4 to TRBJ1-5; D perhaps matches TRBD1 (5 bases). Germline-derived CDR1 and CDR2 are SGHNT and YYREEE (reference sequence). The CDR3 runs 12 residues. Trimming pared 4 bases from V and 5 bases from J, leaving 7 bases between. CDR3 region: CASSEGDQPQHF. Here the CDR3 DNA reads TGTGCCAGCAGCGAAGGGGATCAGCCCCAGCATTTT.

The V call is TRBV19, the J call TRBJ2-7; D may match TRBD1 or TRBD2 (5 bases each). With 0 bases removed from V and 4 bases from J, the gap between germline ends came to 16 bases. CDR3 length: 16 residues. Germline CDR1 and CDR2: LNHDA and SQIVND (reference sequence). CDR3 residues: CASSIEKGTVGYEQYF. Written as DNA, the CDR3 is TGTGCCAGTAGTATAGAAAAGGGGACGGTCGGATACGAGCAGTACTTC. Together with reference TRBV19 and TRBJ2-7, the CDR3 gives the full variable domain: DGGITQSPKYLFRKEGQNVTLSCEQNLNHDAMYWYRQDPGQGLRLIYYSQIVNDFQKGDIAEGYSVSREKKESFPLTVTSAQKNPTAFYLCASSIEKGTVGYEQYFGPGTRLTVT.

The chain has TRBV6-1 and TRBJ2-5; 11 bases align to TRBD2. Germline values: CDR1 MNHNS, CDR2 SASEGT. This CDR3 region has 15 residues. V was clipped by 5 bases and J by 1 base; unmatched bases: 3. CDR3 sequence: CASSPLAGGQETQYF. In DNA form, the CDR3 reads TGTGCCAGCAGTCCCCTAGCGGGGGGCCAAGAGACCCAGTACTTC.

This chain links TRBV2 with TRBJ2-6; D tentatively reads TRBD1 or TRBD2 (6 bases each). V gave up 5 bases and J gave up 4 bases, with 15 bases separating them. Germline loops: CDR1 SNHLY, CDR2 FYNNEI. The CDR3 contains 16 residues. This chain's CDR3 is CASSIRGAGGANVLTF. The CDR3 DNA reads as TGTGCCAGCAGTATAAGGGGGGCTGGCGGGGCCAACGTCCTGACTTTC.

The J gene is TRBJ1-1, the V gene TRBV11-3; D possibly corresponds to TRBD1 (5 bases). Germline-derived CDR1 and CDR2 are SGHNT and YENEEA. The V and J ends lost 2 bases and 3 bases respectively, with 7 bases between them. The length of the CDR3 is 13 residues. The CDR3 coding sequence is TGTGCCAGCAGCTTACTCAGGGACACTGAAGCTTTCTTT. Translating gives CASSLLRDTEAFF.

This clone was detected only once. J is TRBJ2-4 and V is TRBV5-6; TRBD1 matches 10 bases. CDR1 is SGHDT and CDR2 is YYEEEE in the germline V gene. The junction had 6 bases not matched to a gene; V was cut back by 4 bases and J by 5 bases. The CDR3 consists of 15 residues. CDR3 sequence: CASSLLGTGENIQYF. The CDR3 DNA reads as TGTGCCAGCAGCCTTCTTGGGACAGGGGAAAACATTCAGTACTTC.